Following are 26 T cell receptor beta chains from one sample sequenced in a study of control samples from healthy donors and cancer patients (dated by TCRdb to the early 2020s). The library relied on the immunoSEQ multiplex PCR assay. This is the immuneACCESS table as TCRdb keeps it, with only in-frame sequences that have V and J called. A part of the clones is gone; compared with another copy, unresolved V genes explain less than half, and the rest is unexplained. The sample has about 130,000 clones on record, 75% to 95% of them singletons. The biggest ten clones account for almost 2.5% of the sample. The sequencing sample was made of blood. The source is a man between 18 and 29 years old in good health.

The chain has TRBV18 and TRBJ1-1; D gene uncertain. Deletions cut 4 bases from V and 1 base from J, with 13 bases between. Germline V gives CDR1 KGHSH, CDR2 LQKENI. The CDR3 is 15 amino acids. The CDR3 bases are TGTGCCAGCTCACAGCCGGGCACGACGAACACTGAAGCTTTCTTT. Translation gives CASSQPGTTNTEAFF.

Notes on this clone: This CDR3 is also generated by other DNA sequences in the sample. This sequence joins TRBV5-1 and TRBJ2-7; 7 nucleotides align to TRBD1. The CDR3 has 14 residues. V was pared by 5 bases and J by 1 base, with 6 bases of the junction left unmatched. Germline lookup yields CDR1 SGHRS and CDR2 YFSETQ. The CDR3 DNA reads TGCGCCAGCAGTCCGACAGGGTCTTCCTACGAGCAGTACTTC. Encoded protein: CASSPTGSSYEQYF.

The chain employs TRBV7-8 and TRBJ2-1, with D perhaps TRBD2 (6 bases). The CDR3 runs 15 residues. V was cut by 1 base and J by 10 bases, with 17 bases left in between. Germline V gene data show CDR1 as SGHVS and CDR2 as FQNEAQ. The DNA for the CDR3 is TGTGCCAGCAGCTTAGATTGGGGGGAAGCGTCGGAGCAGTTCTTC. Amino acids: CASSLDWGEASEQFF.

The chain's CDR3 is CASSPRLAGGLETQYF. Here the CDR3 DNA reads TGTGCCAGCAGCCCTCGACTAGCGGGGGGGCTGGAGACCCAGTACTTC. This chain joins TRBV5-5 and TRBJ2-5; TRBD2 agrees at 14 bases. Unmatched junction bases numbered 7, after V lost 4 bases and J lost 5 bases. The CDR3 spans 16 residues. Germline V lookup: CDR1 SGHKS, CDR2 YYEKEE (reference sequence).

The rearrangement uses TRBV18 and TRBJ1-1, with D hard to call. The V end was cut by 4 bases, the J end by 1 base, with 13 bases between. CDR1 is KGHSH and CDR2 is LQKENI in the germline V gene. The CDR3 covers 15 residues. Here the CDR3 DNA reads TGTGCCAGCTCACTTGGGGTAGCCGAGAACACTGAAGCTTTCTTT. It is translated as CASSLGVAENTEAFF. The full variable domain, completed using reference TRBV18 and TRBJ1-1, is NAGVMQNPRHLVRRRGQEARLRCSPMKGHSHVYWYRQLPEEGLKFMVYLQKENIIDESGMPKERFSAEFPKEGPSILRIQQVVRGDSAAYFCASSLGVAENTEAFFGQGTRLTVV.

This clone was seen a handful of times. This chain uses TRBV6-1 with TRBJ1-2; 7 positions match TRBD1. The germline CDR1 and CDR2 sequences are MNHNS and SASEGT. With 3 bases clipped from V and 9 bases from J, the junction kept 7 bases outside the gene matches. The CDR3 is 13 amino acids. DNA of the CDR3: TGTGCCAGCAGTGACAGACAGGGTGGCAGCTACACCTTC. Translating gives CASSDRQGGSYTF.

The chain has TRBV7-2 and TRBJ1-3; TRBD1 is a possible D gene (6 bases). Looked up from germline, CDR1 is SGHTA and CDR2 is FQGNSA. Trimming took off 1 base at V and 8 bases at J, with 15 bases between the two ends. The CDR3 has 15 amino acids. In DNA form, the CDR3 reads TGTGCCAGCAGCTTAGGGGGGGACACGCAAGACACCATATATTTT. Protein: CASSLGGDTQDTIYF. The full variable domain, rest sourced from reference TRBV7-2 and TRBJ1-3, is GAGVSQSPSNKVTEKGKDVELRCDPISGHTALYWYRQSLGQGLEFLIYFQGNSAPDKSGLPSDRFSAERTGGSVSTLTIQRTQQEDSAVYLCASSLGGDTQDTIYFGEGSWLTVV.

This chain connects TRBV27 to TRBJ2-7; TRBD1 aligns across 10 bases. The germline V gene encodes CDR1 MNHEY and CDR2 SMNVEV (reference sequence). Germline trimming cut 4 bases from V and 3 bases from J; bases unmatched to any gene: 6. The CDR3 extends over 15 amino acids. The CDR3 is CASSSPTGGLYEQYF. The DNA of the CDR3 is TGTGCCAGCAGTTCACCGACAGGGGGCCTCTACGAGCAGTACTTC.

The table lists this clone with a few counts. This chain joins TRBV19 and TRBJ2-6, with a possible D match to TRBD1 (6 bases). The CDR3 sequence is 13 residues long. V was pared by 9 bases and J by 8 bases, with 14 bases between. CDR1 is LNHDA and CDR2 is SQIVND in the germline V gene (reference sequence). The CDR3 is CASHNRATNVLTF. CDR3 coding DNA: TGTGCCAGCCACAACAGGGCCACCAACGTCCTGACTTTC.

V and J are TRBV24-1 and TRBJ1-1; D uncertain. V was cut by 5 bases and J by 4 bases, with 7 bases left in between. The V gene's germline CDR1 is KGHDR and CDR2 SFDVKD. The CDR3 loop spans 12 amino acids. CDR3 nucleotides: TGTGCCACCAGTGCTGGGTCCACTGAAGCTTTCTTT. This gives the protein CATSAGSTEAFF.

V is TRBV5-5 and J is TRBJ1-4; D gene unclear. V was trimmed by 4 bases and J by 6 bases, leaving 16 bases between them. The CDR3 consists of 15 residues. The germline gives CDR1 SGHKS, CDR2 YYEKEE (reference sequence). CDR3 protein: CASSPGPRGDEKLFF. For the CDR3, the DNA is TGTGCCAGCAGCCCCGGGCCGAGAGGCGATGAAAAACTGTTTTTT.

The genes are TRBV5-4 and TRBJ2-7; weak D call: TRBD1 (6 bases). Germline assignment: CDR1 SGHNT and CDR2 YYREEE (reference sequence). Trimming took off 0 bases at V and 0 bases at J, with 7 bases between the two ends. This CDR3 has 14 residues. The CDR3 bases are TGTGCCAGCAGCTTGGGGGACACCTCCTACGAGCAGTACTTC. Translating gives CASSLGDTSYEQYF.

V is TRBV7-9 and J is TRBJ2-1, with 9 bases fitting TRBD2. J gave up 6 bases and V 5 bases, and 8 bases lay outside the gene matches. Germline loops: CDR1 SEHNR, CDR2 FQNEAQ (reference sequence). This CDR3 has 15 amino acids. The CDR3 here is CASSETSGSVNEQFF. In DNA form, the CDR3 reads TGTGCCAGCAGCGAAACTAGCGGGTCGGTCAATGAGCAGTTCTTC.

CDR3: CASSLGPGTAYGYTF. The CDR3 DNA reads TGTGCCAGCTCCCTAGGTCCAGGGACCGCCTATGGCTACACCTTC. V usage is TRBV5-4 and J usage is TRBJ1-2; the D gene is possibly TRBD1 (5 bases). Per germline, CDR1 SGHNT and CDR2 YYREEE (reference sequence). The CDR3 spans 15 residues. Trimming removed 7 bases from V and 4 bases from J, with 20 bases in between.

The rearrangement links TRBV6-2 or TRBV6-3 to TRBJ2-7, with TRBD1 matching over 12 bases. Trimming took 4 bases from V and 5 from J; bases not matched to a gene: 6. The CDR3 has 15 amino acids. Germline CDR1 MNHEY, CDR2 SVGEGT. The CDR3 loop is CASSLPGQGANEQYF. DNA of the CDR3: TGTGCCAGCAGTTTACCGGGACAGGGGGCCAACGAGCAGTACTTC.

This chain joins TRBV29-1 and TRBJ1-1, with a tentative D call TRBD1 (6 bases). With 6 bases removed from V and 4 bases from J, the gap between germline ends came to 12 bases. CDR1 is SQVTM and CDR2 is ANQGSEA in the germline V gene. This CDR3 contains 12 residues. CDR3 residues: CSVGRGGTEAFF. In DNA form, the CDR3 reads TGCAGCGTGGGGAGAGGGGGCACTGAAGCTTTCTTT.

This clone was seen only once. Other DNA variants within this sample encode the same CDR3. The J gene is TRBJ1-1, the V gene TRBV18; no clear D gene. Germline CDR1 KGHSH, CDR2 LQKENI. Deletions cut 0 bases from V and 0 bases from J, with 5 bases between. This CDR3 spans 14 amino acids. CDR3 bases: TGTGCCAGCTCACCACCGGGGATGAACACTGAAGCTTTCTTT. Its translation is CASSPPGMNTEAFF.

This rearrangement joins TRBV12-3 or TRBV12-4 to TRBJ1-1, with D uncertain. Trimming took 2 bases from V and 11 from J, leaving 12 bases between them. This CDR3 is 12 amino acids long. The CDR3 here is CASSLLDTEAFF. In DNA, the CDR3 is TGTGCCAGCAGTTTATTGGATACAGAGGCTTTCTTT.

The CDR3 protein is CASSQGTGVTEAFF. Written as DNA, the CDR3 is TGTGCCAGCAGCCAAGGGACAGGGGTTACTGAAGCTTTCTTT. The genes are TRBV3-1 (or the pseudogene TRBV3-2) and TRBJ1-1; 9 nucleotides align to TRBD1. The V gene's germline CDR1 is LGHDT and CDR2 YNNKEL (reference sequence). CDR3 length: 14 amino acids. V lost 1 base, J lost 5 bases, and 2 bases stayed unmatched.

A few counts support this clone. The V and J genes are TRBV7-9 and TRBJ2-7; D call uncertain. The germline V gene has CDR1 SEHNR and CDR2 FQNEAQ (reference sequence). This CDR3 comprises 12 residues. Trimming took off 4 bases at V and 5 bases at J, with 9 bases between the two ends. The CDR3 DNA reads as TGTGCCAGCAGCTCGGACGGAGACGAGCAGTACTTC. It yields the protein CASSSDGDEQYF.

This sequence joins TRBV10-3 and TRBJ2-7; tentative D call: TRBD1 (5 bases). The CDR3 is made up of 12 amino acids. Germline CDR1 and CDR2: ENHRY and SYGVKD. V lost 2 bases, J lost 6 bases, and 8 bases lay in between. This CDR3 is CAISEQGPEQYV. The CDR3, as DNA: TGTGCCATCAGTGAGCAGGGTCCCGAGCAGTACGTC.

The sample holds one count of this clone. The chain uses TRBV11-3 and TRBJ2-2; possibly TRBD1 for D (5 bases). The CDR3 runs to 12 residues. Germline lookup yields CDR1 SGHNT and CDR2 YENEEA. V was pared by 5 bases and J by 12 bases, with 13 bases between. In DNA form, the CDR3 reads TGTGCCAGCAGCCCCGTACAGGCCAAGCTGTTTTTT. It encodes CASSPVQAKLFF.

V gene TRBV30 combines with J gene TRBJ2-6; D not resolved. Germline CDR1 and CDR2: GTSNPN and SVGIG (reference sequence). V lost 0 bases and J 1 base, leaving 7 bases between the germline ends. The CDR3 has 15 residues. CDR3 sequence (DNA): TGTGCCTGGAGTGTTTGGCGGTCTGGGGCCAACGTCCTGACTTTC. As protein: CAWSVWRSGANVLTF.

Notes on this clone: The same CDR3 arises from other DNA sequences in this sample as well. The rearrangement joins TRBV9 to TRBJ1-3; no definite D call. The germline gives CDR1 SGDLS, CDR2 YYNGEE. The V end was cut by 3 bases, the J end by 7 bases, with 5 bases between. There are 11 residues in the CDR3. This CDR3 is CASSGGNTIYF. The CDR3, as DNA: TGTGCCAGCAGCGGTGGGAACACCATATATTTT.

The chain couples TRBV30 to TRBJ2-1; 13 bases match TRBD2. The CDR3 runs 15 residues. The germline CDR1 and CDR2 sequences are GTSNPN and SVGIG (reference sequence). V was clipped by 0 bases and J by 8 bases; unmatched bases: 4. This chain's CDR3 is CAWSVLAGGPYEQFF. CDR3 bases: TGTGCCTGGAGTGTACTAGCGGGGGGGCCTTATGAGCAGTTCTTC.

The chain joins TRBV15 to TRBJ1-4; D not certain. With 3 bases removed from V and 0 bases from J, the gap between germline ends came to 11 bases. Germline V gene sequence: CDR1 LNHNV, CDR2 YYDKDF (reference sequence). CDR3 length equals 16 residues. The CDR3 coding sequence is TGTGCCACCAGCAGGGATTTTTTTGCAACTAATGAAAAACTGTTTTTT. It translates to CATSRDFFATNEKLFF.